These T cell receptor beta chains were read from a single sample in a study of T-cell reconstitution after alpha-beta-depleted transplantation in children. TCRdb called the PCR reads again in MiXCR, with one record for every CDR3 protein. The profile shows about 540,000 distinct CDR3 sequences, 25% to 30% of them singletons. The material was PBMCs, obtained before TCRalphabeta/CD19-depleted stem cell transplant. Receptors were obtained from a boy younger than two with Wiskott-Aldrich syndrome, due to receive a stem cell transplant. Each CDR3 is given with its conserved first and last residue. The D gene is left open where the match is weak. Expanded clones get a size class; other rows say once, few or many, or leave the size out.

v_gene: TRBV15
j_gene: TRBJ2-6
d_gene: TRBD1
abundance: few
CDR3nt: TGTGCCACCAGCAGAGGACACAGGGGCTTATCATCTGGGGCCAACGTCCTGACTTTC
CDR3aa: CATSRGHRGLSSGANVLTF

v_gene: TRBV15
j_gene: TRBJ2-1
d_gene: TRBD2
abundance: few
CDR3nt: TGTGCCACCAGAGCCGGGACTAGCGGGAACTACAATGAGCAGTTCTTC
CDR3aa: CATRAGTSGNYNEQFF

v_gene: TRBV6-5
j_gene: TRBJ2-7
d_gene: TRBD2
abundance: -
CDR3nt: TGTGCCAGCAGTCGACTAGCGGGAGTCTCCTACGAGCAGTACTTC
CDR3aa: CASSRLAGVSYEQYF

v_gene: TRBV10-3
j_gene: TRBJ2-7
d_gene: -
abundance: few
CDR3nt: TGTGCCATCGGAGCGGGGGGACAGGGAAGATACGAGCAGTACTTC
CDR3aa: CAIGAGGQGRYEQYF

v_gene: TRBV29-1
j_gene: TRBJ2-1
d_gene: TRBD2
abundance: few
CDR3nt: TGCAGCGTTGAGGGACTAGCTATTCCTGAGCAGTTCTTC
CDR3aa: CSVEGLAIPEQFF

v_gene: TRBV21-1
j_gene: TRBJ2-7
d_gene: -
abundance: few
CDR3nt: TGTGCCAGCAGCCAACAGGGGTCCCTTTCCTCCGAGCAGTACTTC
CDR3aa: CASSQQGSLSSEQYF

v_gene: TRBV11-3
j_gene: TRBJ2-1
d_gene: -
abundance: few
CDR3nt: TGTGCCAGCAGCTCTGGAGGGACTCGATCTCATGAGCAGTTCTTC
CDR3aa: CASSSGGTRSHEQFF

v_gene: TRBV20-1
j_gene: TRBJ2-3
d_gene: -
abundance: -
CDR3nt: TGCAGTGCTAGAGATCGTCGCAGGTCTAGCACAGATACGCAGTATTTT
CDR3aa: CSARDRRRSSTDTQYF

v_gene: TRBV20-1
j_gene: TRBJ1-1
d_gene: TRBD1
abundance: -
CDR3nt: TGCAGTGCTAGATATGCAGGGGGAGTCACTGAAGCTTTCTTT
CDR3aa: CSARYAGGVTEAFF

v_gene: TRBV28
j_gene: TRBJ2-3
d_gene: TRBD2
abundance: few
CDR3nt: TGTGCCAGCAGTTCCATCCGACTAGCGGGAGGGCAGGTGGATACGCAGTATTTT
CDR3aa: CASSSIRLAGGQVDTQYF

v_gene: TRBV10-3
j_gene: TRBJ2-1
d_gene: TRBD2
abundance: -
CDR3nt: TGTGCCATCACCTTAGCGGGAAGGGTCGATGAGCAGTTCTTC
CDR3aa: CAITLAGRVDEQFF

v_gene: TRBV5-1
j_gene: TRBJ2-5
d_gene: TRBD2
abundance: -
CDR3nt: TGCGCCAGCAGCTCCTTAGCGGGATGGCAAGAGACCCAGTACTTC
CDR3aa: CASSSLAGWQETQYF

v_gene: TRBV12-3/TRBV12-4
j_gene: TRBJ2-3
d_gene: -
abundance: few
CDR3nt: TGTGCCAGCAGTTTAACCCGTCCAGATACGCAGTATTTT
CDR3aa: CASSLTRPDTQYF

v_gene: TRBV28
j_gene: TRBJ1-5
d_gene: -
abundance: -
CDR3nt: TGTGCCACCTGGAAGGGAAGGGCAGGAGCCTCCCTCTATAGCAATCAGCCCCAGCATTTT
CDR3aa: CATWKGRAGASLYSNQPQHF

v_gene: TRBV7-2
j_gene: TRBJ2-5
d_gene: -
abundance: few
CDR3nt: TGTGCCAGCAGGATCTTAGGGGCGGAAGAGACCCAGTACTTC
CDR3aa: CASRILGAEETQYF

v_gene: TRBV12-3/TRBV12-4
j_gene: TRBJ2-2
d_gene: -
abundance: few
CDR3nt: TGTGCCAGCACCGTACAGGAGGGGGACACCGGGGAGCTGTTTTTT
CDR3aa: CASTVQEGDTGELFF

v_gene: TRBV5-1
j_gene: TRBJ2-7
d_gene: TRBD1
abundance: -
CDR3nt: TGCGCCAGCAGCTTGGCGTTACCGGGACAGAAGGCCGAGCAGTACTTC
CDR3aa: CASSLALPGQKAEQYF

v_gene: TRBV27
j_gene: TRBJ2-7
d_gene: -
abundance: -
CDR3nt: TGTGCCAGCAGTTCCTACCTATCCTACGAGCAGTACTTC
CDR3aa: CASSSYLSYEQYF

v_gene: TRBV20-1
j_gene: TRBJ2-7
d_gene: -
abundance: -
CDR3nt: TGCAGTGCTAGTTCTGAGGGCGAGCAGTACTTC
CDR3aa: CSASSEGEQYF

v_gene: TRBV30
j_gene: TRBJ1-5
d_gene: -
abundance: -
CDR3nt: TGTGCCTGGAGCTTAGGCAATCAGCCCCAGCATTTT
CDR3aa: CAWSLGNQPQHF

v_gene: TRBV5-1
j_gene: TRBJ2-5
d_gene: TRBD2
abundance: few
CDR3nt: TGCGCCAGCAGCTTGGCTGCTAGCGGGAGGATCCTCGACTCAGAGACCCAGTACTTC
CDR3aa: CASSLAASGRILDSETQYF

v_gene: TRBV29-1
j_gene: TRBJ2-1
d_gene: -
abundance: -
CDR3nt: TGCAGCGTTGAAGGGGACTTGGGAGATGAGCAGTTCTTC
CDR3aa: CSVEGDLGDEQFF

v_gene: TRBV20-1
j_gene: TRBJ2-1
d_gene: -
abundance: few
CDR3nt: TGCAGTGCTAGAGAACAGGGACTGATGCAGTTCTTC
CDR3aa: CSAREQGLMQFF

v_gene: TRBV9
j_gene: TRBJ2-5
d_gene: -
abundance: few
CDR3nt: TGTGCCAGCAGCTCGAGAGAATGGACGGGAGCCCAGTACTTC
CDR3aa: CASSSREWTGAQYF

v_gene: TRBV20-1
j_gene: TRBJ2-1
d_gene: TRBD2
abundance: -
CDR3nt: TGCAGTGCTAGAATCCTAGCGGGAATGGGGTACAATGAGCAGTTCTTC
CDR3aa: CSARILAGMGYNEQFF

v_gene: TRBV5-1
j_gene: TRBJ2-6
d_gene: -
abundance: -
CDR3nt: TGCGCCAGCAGCTTCGAGGGGCCCTTCTATTCTGGGGCCAACGTCCTGACTTTC
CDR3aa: CASSFEGPFYSGANVLTF

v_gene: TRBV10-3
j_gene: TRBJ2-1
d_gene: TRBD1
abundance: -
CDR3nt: TGTGCCATCCGGGACAGCTACAATGAGCAGTTCTTC
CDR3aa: CAIRDSYNEQFF

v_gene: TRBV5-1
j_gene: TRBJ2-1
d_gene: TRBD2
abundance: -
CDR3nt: TGCGCCAGCAGCACCCGACTAGCGGGAGGGCCATATGAGCAGTTCTTC
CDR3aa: CASSTRLAGGPYEQFF

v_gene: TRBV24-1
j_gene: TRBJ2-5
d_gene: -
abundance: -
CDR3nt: TGTGCCACCAGTGATGGGCTAGCCGGGAAAGAGACCCAGTACTTC
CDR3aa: CATSDGLAGKETQYF

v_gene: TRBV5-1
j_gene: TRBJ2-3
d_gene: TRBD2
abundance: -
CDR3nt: TGCGCCAGCAAAGGACTAGCGGGGGTGTTTGACACAGATACGCAGTATTTT
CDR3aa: CASKGLAGVFDTDTQYF

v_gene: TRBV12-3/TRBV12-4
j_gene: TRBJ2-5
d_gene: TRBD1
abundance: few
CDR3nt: TGTGCCAGCAGTCCCGACAGGGGGCGGCGAGAGACCCAGTACTTC
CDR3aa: CASSPDRGRRETQYF

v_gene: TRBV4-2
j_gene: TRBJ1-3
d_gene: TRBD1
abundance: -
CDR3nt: TGTGCCAGCAGCCAAGTTCCAGGGGGAACCTCTGGAAACACCATATATTTT
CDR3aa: CASSQVPGGTSGNTIYF

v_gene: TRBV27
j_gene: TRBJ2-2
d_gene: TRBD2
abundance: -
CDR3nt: TGTGCCAGCAGGCGACTAGCGGGAGACAGGGACGGGGAGCTGTTTTTT
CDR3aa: CASRRLAGDRDGELFF

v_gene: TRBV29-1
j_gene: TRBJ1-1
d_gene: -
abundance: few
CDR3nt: TGCAGCGTCGCAGGGAGTTTGGCTGAAGCTTTCTTT
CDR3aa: CSVAGSLAEAFF

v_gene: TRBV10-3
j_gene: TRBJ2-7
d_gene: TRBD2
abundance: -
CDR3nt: TGTGCCATCAGTGATCCCTCCGCGGGAGTGGTCCACGAGCAGTACTTC
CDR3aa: CAISDPSAGVVHEQYF

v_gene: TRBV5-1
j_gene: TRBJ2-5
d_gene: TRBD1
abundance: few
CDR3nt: TGCGCCAGCAGCTTATCACAGGGGGCGATCGCCCAAGAGACCCAGTACTTC
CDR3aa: CASSLSQGAIAQETQYF

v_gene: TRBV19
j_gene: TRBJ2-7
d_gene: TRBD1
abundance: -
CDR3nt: TGTGCCAGTAGTATCACAGGGGGAGCTTACGAGCAGTACTTC
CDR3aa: CASSITGGAYEQYF

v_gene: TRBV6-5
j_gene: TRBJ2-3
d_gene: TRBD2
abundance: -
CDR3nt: TGTGCCAGCAGTTACGGGAGGGGCACAGATACGCAGTATTTT
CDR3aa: CASSYGRGTDTQYF

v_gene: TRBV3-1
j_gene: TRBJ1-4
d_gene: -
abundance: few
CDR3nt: TGTGCCAGCAGCCAACTATCAGGGTCAACTAATGAAAAACTGTTTTTT
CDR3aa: CASSQLSGSTNEKLFF

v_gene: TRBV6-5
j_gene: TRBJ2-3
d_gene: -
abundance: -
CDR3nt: TGTGCCAGCAGTTACCCTAGGGAGAACACAGATACGCAGTATTTT
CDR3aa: CASSYPRENTDTQYF

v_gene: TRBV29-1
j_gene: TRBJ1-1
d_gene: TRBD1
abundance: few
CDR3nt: TGCAGCGCCCAGACAGGGATCCCGTCTGAAGCTTTCTTT
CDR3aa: CSAQTGIPSEAFF